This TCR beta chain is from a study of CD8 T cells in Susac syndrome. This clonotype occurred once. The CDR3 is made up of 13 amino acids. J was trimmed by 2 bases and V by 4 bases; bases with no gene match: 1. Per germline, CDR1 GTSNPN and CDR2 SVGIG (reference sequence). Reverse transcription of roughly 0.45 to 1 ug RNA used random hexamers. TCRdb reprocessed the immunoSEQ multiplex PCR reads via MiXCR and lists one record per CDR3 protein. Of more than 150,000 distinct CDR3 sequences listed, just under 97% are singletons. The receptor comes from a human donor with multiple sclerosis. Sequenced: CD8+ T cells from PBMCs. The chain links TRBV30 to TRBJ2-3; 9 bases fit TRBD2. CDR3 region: CAWTSGDTDTQYF. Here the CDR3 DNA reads TGTGCCTGGACTAGCGGGGACACAGATACGCAGTATTTT.